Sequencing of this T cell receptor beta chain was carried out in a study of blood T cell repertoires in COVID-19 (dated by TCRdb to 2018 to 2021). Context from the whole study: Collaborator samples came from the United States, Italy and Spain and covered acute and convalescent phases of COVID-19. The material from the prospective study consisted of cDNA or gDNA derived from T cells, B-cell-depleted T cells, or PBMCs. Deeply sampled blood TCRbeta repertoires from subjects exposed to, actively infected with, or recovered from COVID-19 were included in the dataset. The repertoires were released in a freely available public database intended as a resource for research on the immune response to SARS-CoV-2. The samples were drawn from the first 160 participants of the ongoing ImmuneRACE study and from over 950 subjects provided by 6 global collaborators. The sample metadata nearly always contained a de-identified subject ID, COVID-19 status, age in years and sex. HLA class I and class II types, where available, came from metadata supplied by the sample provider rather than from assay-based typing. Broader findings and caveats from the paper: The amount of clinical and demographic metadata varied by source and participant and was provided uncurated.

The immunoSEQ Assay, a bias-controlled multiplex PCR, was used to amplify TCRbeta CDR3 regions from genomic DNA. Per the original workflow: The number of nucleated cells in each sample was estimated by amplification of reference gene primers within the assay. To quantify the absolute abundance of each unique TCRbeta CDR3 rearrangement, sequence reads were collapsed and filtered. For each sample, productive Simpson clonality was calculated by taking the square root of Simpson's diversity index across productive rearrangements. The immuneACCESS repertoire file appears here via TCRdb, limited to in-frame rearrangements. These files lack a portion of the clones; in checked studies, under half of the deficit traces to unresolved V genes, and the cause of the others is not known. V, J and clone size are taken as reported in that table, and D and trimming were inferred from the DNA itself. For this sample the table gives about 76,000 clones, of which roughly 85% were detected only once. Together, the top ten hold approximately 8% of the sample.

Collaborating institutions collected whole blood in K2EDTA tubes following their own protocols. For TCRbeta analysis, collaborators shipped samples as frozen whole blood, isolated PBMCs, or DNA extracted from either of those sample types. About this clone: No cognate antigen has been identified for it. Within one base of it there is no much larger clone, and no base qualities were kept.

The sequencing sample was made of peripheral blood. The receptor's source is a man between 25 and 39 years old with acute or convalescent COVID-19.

The CDR3 here reads CASSILLSNQPQHF. The DNA sequence reads TGTGCCAGTAGTATACTCCTAAGCAATCAGCCCCAGCATTTT. The chain is assembled from TRBV19 and TRBJ1-5, with no confident D gene call. The junction carries 6 bases between V and J, which are trimmed by 2 bases and 1 base respectively. The germline V gene encodes CDR1 LNHDA and CDR2 SQIVND (reference sequence). CDR3 length: 14 amino acids, cysteine to phenylalanine. The only DNA kept is the CDR3, 42 bases in frame from the first base.